This T cell receptor beta chain was retrieved from a study of control samples from healthy donors and cancer patients. Sequenced by immunoSEQ multiplex PCR; TCRdb stores in-frame clones only, minus some. The table includes roughly 69,000 clones, 80% to 90% detected once. The germline V gene has CDR1 MNHNS and CDR2 SASEGT. V lost 3 bases and J 7 bases, leaving 19 bases between the germline ends. The CDR3 totals 15 residues. The gene calls are TRBV6-1 and TRBJ2-7; D may be TRBD1 or TRBD2 (6 bases each). Sequences were obtained from PBMCs. The TCR comes from a woman in her forties or fifties with head and neck cancer. CDR3 coding DNA: TGTGCCAGCAGTGAGAGAAAACTGGGGGCGGGGGAGCAGTACTTC. This encodes CASSERKLGAGEQYF.